These T cell receptor beta chains were read from a single sample in a study of blood T cell repertoires in COVID-19. Measured with immunoSEQ multiplex PCR; TCRdb has only the in-frame clones, and not every one. The sample consists of under 350,000 clones, approximately 85% of them appearing once. Sequences were obtained from peripheral blood. Every receptor here comes from a woman in her 70s with acute or convalescent COVID-19. CDR3s include the opening cysteine and the closing phenylalanine or tryptophan. Fields, in order: J gene, CDR3 length, clone size, V gene, CDR3 protein. Some rows mark clone size as missing; the rest say once, few, many or name a class of expanded clone.

TRBJ2-5 13 NA TRBV2 CASSRPREETQYF
TRBJ2-7 15 NA TRBV19 CASSTPGTGSYEQYF
TRBJ1-2 15 NA TRBV5-1 CASSLVGQELYGYTF
TRBJ2-5 13 NA TRBV5-5 CASSLQGEETQYF
TRBJ1-2 13 NA TRBV2 CASSRAQGGGYTF
TRBJ2-7 14 NA TRBV5-1 CASSLISVPGEQYF
TRBJ2-2 14 NA TRBV11-1 CASSLVTNTGELFF
TRBJ2-1 16 NA TRBV11-3 CASSSGQGDSYNEQFF
TRBJ2-2 11 NA TRBV30 CAWSGTGELFF
TRBJ1-6 16 few TRBV3-1/TRBV3-2 CASSQGLGGNNSPLHF
TRBJ2-7 13 NA TRBV5-4 CASSLRDSSEQYF
TRBJ2-7 15 many TRBV5-1 CASSWRGGESYEQYF
TRBJ2-4 14 NA TRBV18 CASAGQGHKDIQYF
TRBJ2-4 16 NA TRBV7-8 CASSSESKLAKNIQYF
TRBJ1-1 13 NA TRBV3-1/TRBV3-2 CASSPTGNTEAFF
TRBJ1-1 12 NA TRBV5-1 CASSFEGHRAFF
TRBJ2-2 14 few TRBV5-1 CASSLTSDTGELFF
TRBJ1-5 15 once TRBV2 CASSAPGQGSQPQHF
TRBJ1-1 14 once TRBV3-1/TRBV3-2 CASSRDRMNTEAFF
TRBJ1-5 13 NA TRBV6-5 CASSRPRGGPQHF
TRBJ1-1 13 NA TRBV6-5 CASSRQKNTEAFF
TRBJ1-2 18 once TRBV10-3 CAISEAGGTGVGNYGYTF
TRBJ1-1 12 NA TRBV6-5 CASSLPGTEAFF
TRBJ1-2 16 NA TRBV5-6 CASSSWRITANYGYTF
TRBJ2-7 15 NA TRBV5-1 CASSLTTGVTYEQYF
TRBJ2-5 15 NA TRBV6-5 CASSRRGEAQETQYF
TRBJ1-3 17 NA TRBV9 CASSVEPWGDSGNTIYF
TRBJ1-2 12 NA TRBV2 CASARHNYGYTF
TRBJ1-2 15 NA TRBV27 CAITPPDGQDYGYTF
TRBJ1-1 15 NA TRBV3-1/TRBV3-2 CASSDMFGRNTEAFF
TRBJ2-2 15 NA TRBV28 CASASGGAGTGELFF
TRBJ1-1 15 once TRBV13 CASSPRDRVWTEAFF
TRBJ2-7 15 NA TRBV5-4 CASSLATGAAYEQYF
TRBJ2-1 11 NA TRBV29-1 CSVISGFLQFF
TRBJ1-1 14 NA TRBV5-1 CASSFRGSGTEAFF
TRBJ1-2 12 NA TRBV7-9 CASSLWDSGYTF
TRBJ2-3 16 NA TRBV2 CASSEARGGAGDTQYF
TRBJ1-6 14 few TRBV3-1/TRBV3-2 CASREGTGGSPLHF
TRBJ2-3 16 once TRBV4-2 CPPSHPRRGGTDTQYF
TRBJ1-2 17 NA TRBV19 CASRRTTTGTTSYGYTF
TRBJ1-2 13 NA TRBV25-1 CASSEWQNYGYTF
TRBJ2-5 18 NA TRBV4-2 CASSQASVRAGDQETQYF
TRBJ1-2 17 NA TRBV18 CASSPPYLATGGRGYTF
TRBJ1-1 16 NA TRBV18 CASSPRGRNMNTEAFF
TRBJ2-2 15 NA TRBV11-2 CASSRGGFPAGELFF
TRBJ2-7 14 NA TRBV7-8 CASGRQGQNYEQYF
TRBJ2-3 15 NA TRBV28 CASSLAGGSTDTQYF
TRBJ2-2 11 few TRBV5-1 CASWGDGELFF
TRBJ2-5 13 NA TRBV24-1 CATSDSDRETQYF
TRBJ1-4 14 NA TRBV18 CASSPPATGKKLFF
TRBJ2-2 16 NA TRBV5-1 CASSFYGGTNTGELFF
TRBJ1-2 11 NA TRBV12-3/TRBV12-4 CASSGQGGYTF
TRBJ1-2 14 NA TRBV3-1/TRBV3-2 CASSPGLFDYGYTF
TRBJ2-7 13 once TRBV7-9 CASSLAGFYEQYF
TRBJ1-2 14 NA TRBV5-6 CASSLDPGDYGYTF
TRBJ1-1 14 few TRBV29-1 CSVAPQGLGTEAFF
TRBJ1-3 14 few TRBV7-9 CASSLGLTGNTIYF
TRBJ2-5 15 few TRBV5-4 CASSVSGGAEETQYF
TRBJ2-7 18 NA TRBV5-1 CASSLRGRAIRGWYEQYF
TRBJ2-7 16 few TRBV4-1 CASSQRVWDRAYEQYF